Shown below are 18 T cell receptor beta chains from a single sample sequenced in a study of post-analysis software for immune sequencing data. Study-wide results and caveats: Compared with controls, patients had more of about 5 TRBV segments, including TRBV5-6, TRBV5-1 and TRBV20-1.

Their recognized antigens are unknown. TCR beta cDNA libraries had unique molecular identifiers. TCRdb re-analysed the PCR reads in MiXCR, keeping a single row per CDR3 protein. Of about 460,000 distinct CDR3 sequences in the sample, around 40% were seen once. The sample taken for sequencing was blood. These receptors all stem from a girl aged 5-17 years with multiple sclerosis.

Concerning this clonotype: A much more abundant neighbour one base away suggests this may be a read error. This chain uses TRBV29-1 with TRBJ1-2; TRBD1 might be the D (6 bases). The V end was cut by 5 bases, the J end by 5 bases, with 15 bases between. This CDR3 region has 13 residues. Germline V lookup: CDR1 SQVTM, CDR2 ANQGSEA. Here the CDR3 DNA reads TGCAGCGTTCGAGCAGGACAGTGTTATGGCTACACCTTC. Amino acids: CSVRAGQCYGYTF.

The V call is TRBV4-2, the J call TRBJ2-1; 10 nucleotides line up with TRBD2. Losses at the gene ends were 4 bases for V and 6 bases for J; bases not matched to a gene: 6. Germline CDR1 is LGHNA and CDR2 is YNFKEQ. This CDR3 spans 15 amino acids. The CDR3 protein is CASSRATSGSNEQFF. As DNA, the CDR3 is TGTGCCAGCAGCCGAGCGACTAGCGGGTCCAATGAGCAGTTCTTC.

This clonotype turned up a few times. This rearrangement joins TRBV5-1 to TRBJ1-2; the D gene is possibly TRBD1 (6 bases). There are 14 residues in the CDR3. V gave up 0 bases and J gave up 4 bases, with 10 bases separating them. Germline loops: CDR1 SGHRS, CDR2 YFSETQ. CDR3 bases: TGCGCCAGCAGCTTGGGAGGGGGTAGCTATGGCTACACCTTC. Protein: CASSLGGGSYGYTF.

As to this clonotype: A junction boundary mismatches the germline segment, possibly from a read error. CDR3 protein: CASSLKVQSYERYF. CDR3 sequence (DNA): TGTGCCAGCAGTTTAAAGGTCCAATCCTACGAGCGGTACTTC. The chain recombines TRBV28 with TRBJ2-7, with D unresolved. This CDR3 comprises 14 residues. Germline V gene data show CDR1 as MDHEN and CDR2 as SYDVKM. The full variable domain, its missing parts supplied by reference TRBV28 and TRBJ2-7, is DVKVTQSSRYLVKRTGEKVFLECVQDMDHENMFWYRQDPGLGLRLIYFSYDVKMKEKGDIPEGYSVSREKKERFSLILESASTNQTSMYLCASSLKVQSYERYFGPGTRLTVT.

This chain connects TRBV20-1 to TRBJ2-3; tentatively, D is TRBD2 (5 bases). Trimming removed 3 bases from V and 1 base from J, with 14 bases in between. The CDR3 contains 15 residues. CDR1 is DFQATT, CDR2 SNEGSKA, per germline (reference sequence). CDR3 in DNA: TGCAGTGCTAGCCCCCTAGCTCCCCGCACAGATACGCAGTATTTT. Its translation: CSASPLAPRTDTQYF.

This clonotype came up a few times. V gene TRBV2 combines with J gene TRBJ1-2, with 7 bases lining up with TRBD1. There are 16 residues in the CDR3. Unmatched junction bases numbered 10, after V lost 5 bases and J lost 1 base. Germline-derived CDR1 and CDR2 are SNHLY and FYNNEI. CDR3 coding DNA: TGTGCCAGCAGTCCCTCCACCGGGGACAGTAACTATGGCTACACCTTC. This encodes CASSPSTGDSNYGYTF.

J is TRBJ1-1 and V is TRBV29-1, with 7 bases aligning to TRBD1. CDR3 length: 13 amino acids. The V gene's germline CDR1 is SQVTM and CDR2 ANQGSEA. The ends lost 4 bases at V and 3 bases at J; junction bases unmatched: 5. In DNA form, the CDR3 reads TGCAGCGTTGCTCGCAGGGGGGACACTGAAGCTTTCTTT. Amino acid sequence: CSVARRGDTEAFF. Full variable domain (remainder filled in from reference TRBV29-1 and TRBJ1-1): SAVISQKPSRDICQRGTSLTIQCQVDSQVTMMFWYRQQPGQSLTLIATANQGSEATYESGFVIDKFPISRPNLTFSTLTVSNMSPEDSSIYLCSVARRGDTEAFFGQGTRLTVV.

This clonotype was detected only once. For the CDR3, the DNA is TGCAGTGCTAGGGCTAGCGGGGACAATGAGCAGTTCTTC. This codes for CSARASGDNEQFF. The chain recombines TRBV20-1 with TRBJ2-1; 9 bases fit TRBD2. Trimming at V came to 3 bases and at J to 5 bases, leaving 2 bases not matched to a gene. The CDR3 spans 13 residues. From germline, CDR1 is DFQATT and CDR2 SNEGSKA (reference sequence).

DNA of the CDR3: TGTGCCAGCAGCACGCAAACCAACACTGAAGCTTTCTTT. Residues: CASSTQTNTEAFF. This chain connects TRBV7-9 to TRBJ1-1, with D hard to call. The CDR3 loop spans 13 amino acids. Trimming removed 5 bases from V and 2 bases from J, with 9 bases in between. Germline CDR1 and CDR2: SEHNR and FQNEAQ (reference sequence).

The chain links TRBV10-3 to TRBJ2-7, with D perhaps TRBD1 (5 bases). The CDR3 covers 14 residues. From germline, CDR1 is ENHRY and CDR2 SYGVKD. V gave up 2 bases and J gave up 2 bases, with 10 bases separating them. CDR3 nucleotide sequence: TGTGCCATCAGTGAGCGGACACAAACCTACGAGCAGTACTTC. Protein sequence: CAISERTQTYEQYF.

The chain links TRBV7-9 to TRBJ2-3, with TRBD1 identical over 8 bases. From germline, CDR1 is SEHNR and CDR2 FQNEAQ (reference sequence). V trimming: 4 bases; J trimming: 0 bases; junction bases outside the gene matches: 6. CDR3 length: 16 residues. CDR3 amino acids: CASSSRDRSSTDTQYF. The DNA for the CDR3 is TGTGCCAGCAGCTCAAGGGACAGGTCGAGCACAGATACGCAGTATTTT.

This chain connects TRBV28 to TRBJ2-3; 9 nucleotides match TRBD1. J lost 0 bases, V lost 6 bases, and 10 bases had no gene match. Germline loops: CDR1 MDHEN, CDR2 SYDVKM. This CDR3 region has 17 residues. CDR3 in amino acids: CASRPSGGTGSTDTQYF. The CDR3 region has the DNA TGTGCCAGCAGACCAAGCGGAGGGACAGGGAGCACAGATACGCAGTATTTT.

CDR3 sequence: CSVEASGITDTQYF. The CDR3 DNA is TGCAGCGTTGAAGCTAGCGGGATAACAGATACGCAGTATTTT. The chain employs TRBV29-1 and TRBJ2-3; 9 bases map to TRBD2. This CDR3 has 14 amino acids. V lost 1 base to trimming and J lost 3 bases; unmatched junction nucleotides: 2. Germline V gene sequence: CDR1 SQVTM, CDR2 ANQGSEA.

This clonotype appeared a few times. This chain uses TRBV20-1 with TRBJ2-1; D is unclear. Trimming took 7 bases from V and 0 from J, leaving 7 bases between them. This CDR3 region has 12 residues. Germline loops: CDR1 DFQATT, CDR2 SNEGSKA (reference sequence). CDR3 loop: CSGPGSYNEQFF. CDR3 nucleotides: TGCAGTGGGCCCGGCTCCTACAATGAGCAGTTCTTC.

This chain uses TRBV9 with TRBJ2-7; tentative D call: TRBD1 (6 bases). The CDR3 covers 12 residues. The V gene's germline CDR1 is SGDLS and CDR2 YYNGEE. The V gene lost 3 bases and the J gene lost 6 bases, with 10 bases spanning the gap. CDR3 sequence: CASSARGGEQYF. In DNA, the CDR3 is TGTGCCAGCAGCGCCAGGGGCGGCGAGCAGTACTTC.

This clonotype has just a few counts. The chain's CDR3 is CSVQGTMSYEQYF. Here the CDR3 DNA reads TGCAGTGTACAAGGGACGATGTCCTACGAGCAGTACTTC. This chain links TRBV20-1 with TRBJ2-7; D is tentatively TRBD1 or TRBD2 (5 bases each). CDR3 length equals 13 residues. CDR1 is DFQATT, CDR2 SNEGSKA, per germline (reference sequence). The germline V and J ends were trimmed by 7 bases and 1 base, with 14 bases remaining between them.

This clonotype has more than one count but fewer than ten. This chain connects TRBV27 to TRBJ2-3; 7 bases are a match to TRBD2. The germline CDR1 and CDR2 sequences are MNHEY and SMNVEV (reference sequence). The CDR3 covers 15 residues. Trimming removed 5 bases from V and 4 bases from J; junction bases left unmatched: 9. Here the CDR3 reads CASSRRTRSADTQYF. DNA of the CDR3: TGTGCCAGCAGTAGACGGACTAGGTCGGCAGATACGCAGTATTTT.

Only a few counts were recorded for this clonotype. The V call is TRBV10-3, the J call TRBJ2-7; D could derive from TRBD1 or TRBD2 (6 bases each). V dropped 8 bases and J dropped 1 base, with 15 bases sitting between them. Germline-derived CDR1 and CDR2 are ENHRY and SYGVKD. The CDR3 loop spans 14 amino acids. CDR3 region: CAILPGASSYEQYF. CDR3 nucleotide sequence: TGTGCCATCCTCCCGGGGGCTTCATCCTACGAGCAGTACTTC.